This T cell receptor (beta chain) derives from a study of blood T cell repertoires in COVID-19. Overall study: COVID-19 samples collected from the United States, Italy and Spain covered acute and convalescent phases. T cells, B-cell-depleted T cells, or PBMCs supplied cDNA or gDNA.

In the source study's methods: Scientists estimated how many nucleated cells there were by amplifying reference gene primers. Profiling relied on immunoSEQ multiplex PCR, and the TCRdb table lists in-frame clones only, not all of them. The DNA was the basis for D and trimming; V, J and clone size are from that table. Here the sample spans 210,000 or so clones, about 90% being singletons. The ends were cut back, 2 bases at V and 8 bases at J, with 12 bases in the middle. Germline loops: CDR1 MDHEN, CDR2 SYDVKM. This CDR3 spans 13 amino acids. The chain is built from TRBV28 and TRBJ1-2; the D is unclear. The sample taken for sequencing was peripheral blood. The sequence derives from a man between 45 and 60 years old with acute or convalescent COVID-19. The CDR3 region has the DNA TGTGCCAGCAGTTTACGCAGTGACGGGGGCTACACCTTC. Its translation is CASSLRSDGGYTF.